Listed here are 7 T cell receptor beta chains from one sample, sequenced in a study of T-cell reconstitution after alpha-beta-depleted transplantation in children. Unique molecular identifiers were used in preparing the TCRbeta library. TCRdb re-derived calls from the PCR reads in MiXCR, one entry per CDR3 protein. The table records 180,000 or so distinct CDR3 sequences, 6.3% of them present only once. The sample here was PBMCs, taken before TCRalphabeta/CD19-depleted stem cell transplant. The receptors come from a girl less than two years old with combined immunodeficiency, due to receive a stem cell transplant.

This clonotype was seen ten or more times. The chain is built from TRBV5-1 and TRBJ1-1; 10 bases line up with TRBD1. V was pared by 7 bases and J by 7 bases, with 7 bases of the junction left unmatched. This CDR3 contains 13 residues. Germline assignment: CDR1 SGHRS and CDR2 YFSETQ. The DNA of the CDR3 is TGCGCCAGCGCGGGACAGGGGAGGATTGAAGCTTTCTTT. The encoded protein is CASAGQGRIEAFF.

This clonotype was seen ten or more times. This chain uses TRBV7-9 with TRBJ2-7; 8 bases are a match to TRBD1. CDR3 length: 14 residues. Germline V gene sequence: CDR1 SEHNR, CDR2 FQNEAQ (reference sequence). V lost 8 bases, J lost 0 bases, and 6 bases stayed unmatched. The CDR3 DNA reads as TGTGCCAGCGGAACACAGGGGGGCTCCTACGAGCAGTACTTC. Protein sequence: CASGTQGGSYEQYF.

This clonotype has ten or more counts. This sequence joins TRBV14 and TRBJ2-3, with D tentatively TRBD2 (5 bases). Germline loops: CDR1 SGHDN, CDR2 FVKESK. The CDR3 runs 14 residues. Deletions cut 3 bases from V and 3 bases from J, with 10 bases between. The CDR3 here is CASSHPGITDTQYF. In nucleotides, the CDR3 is TGTGCCAGCAGCCATCCCGGGATTACAGATACGCAGTATTTT.

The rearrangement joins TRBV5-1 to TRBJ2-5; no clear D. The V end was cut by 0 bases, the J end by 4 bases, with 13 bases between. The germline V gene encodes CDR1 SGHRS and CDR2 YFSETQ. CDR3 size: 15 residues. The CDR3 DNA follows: TGCGCCAGCAGCTTGGAGCAGGTCTGGGGAGAGACCCAGTACTTC. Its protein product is CASSLEQVWGETQYF. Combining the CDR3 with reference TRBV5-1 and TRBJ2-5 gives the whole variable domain KAGVTQTPRYLIKTRGQQVTLSCSPISGHRSVSWYQQTPGQGLQFLFEYFSETQRNKGNFPGRFSGRQFSNSRSEMNVSTLELGDSALYLCASSLEQVWGETQYFGPGTRLLVL.

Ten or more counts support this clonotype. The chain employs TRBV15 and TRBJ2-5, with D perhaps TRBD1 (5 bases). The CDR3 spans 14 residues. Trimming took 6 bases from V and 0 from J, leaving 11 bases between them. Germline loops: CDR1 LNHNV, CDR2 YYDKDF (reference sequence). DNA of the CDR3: TGTGCCACCAGTGGGGCAGGCTACCAAGAGACCCAGTACTTC. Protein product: CATSGAGYQETQYF.

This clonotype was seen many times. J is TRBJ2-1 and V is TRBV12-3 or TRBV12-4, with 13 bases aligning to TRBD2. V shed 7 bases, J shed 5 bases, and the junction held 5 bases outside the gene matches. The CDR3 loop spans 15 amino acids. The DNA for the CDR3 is TGTGCCAGCAACACCGGGACTAGCGGGAACAATGAGCAGTTCTTC. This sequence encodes CASNTGTSGNNEQFF.

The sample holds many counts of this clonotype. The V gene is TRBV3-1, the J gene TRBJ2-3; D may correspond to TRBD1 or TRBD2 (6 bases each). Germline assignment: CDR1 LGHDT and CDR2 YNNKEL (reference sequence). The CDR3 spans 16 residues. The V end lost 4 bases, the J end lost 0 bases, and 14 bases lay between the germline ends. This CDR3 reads CASSPSWGASTDTQYF. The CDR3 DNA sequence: TGTGCCAGCAGCCCATCTTGGGGGGCAAGCACAGATACGCAGTATTTT.